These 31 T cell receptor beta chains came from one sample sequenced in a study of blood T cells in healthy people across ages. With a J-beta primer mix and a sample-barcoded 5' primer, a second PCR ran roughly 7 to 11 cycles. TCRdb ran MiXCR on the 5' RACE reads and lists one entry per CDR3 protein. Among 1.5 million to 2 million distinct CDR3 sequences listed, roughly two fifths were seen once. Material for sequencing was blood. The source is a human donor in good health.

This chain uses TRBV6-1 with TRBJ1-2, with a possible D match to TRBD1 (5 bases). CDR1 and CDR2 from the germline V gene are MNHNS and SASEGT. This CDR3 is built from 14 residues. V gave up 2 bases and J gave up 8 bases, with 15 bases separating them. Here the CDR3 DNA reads TGTGCCAGCAGTGAACTTTACGGGGGTGGCGGCTACACCTTC. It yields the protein CASSELYGGGGYTF.

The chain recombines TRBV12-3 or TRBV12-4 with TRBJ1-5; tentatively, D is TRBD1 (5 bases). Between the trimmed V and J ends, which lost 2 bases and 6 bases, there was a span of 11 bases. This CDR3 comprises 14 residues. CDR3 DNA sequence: TGTGCCAGCAGTTTACCAGGGACGGGTCAGCCCCAGCATTTT. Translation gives CASSLPGTGQPQHF.

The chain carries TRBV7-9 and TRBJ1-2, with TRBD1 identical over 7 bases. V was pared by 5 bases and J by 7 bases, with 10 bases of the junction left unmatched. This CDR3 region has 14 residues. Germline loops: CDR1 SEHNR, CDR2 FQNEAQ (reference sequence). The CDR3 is CASSVSSGGGGYTF. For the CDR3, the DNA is TGTGCCAGCAGCGTCTCCTCAGGGGGTGGTGGCTACACCTTC. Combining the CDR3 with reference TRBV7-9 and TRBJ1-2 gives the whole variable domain DTGVSQNPRHKITKRGQNVTFRCDPISEHNRLYWYRQTLGQGPEFLTYFQNEAQLEKSRLLSDRFSAERPKGSFSTLEIQRTEQGDSAMYLCASSVSSGGGGYTFGSGTRLTVV.

The CDR3 region is CSARRDGPNNSPLHF. CDR3 DNA sequence: TGCAGTGCTAGGCGGGACGGACCTAATAATTCACCCCTCCACTTT. The chain couples TRBV20-1 to TRBJ1-6, with D possibly being TRBD1 (5 bases). The length of the CDR3 is 15 residues. Germline CDR1 and CDR2: DFQATT and SNEGSKA (reference sequence). The V end was cut by 3 bases, the J end by 5 bases, with 14 bases between.

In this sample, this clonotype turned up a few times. CDR3 nucleotide sequence: TGCGCCAGCAGCCGTGCCGCGGGTGGCAATCAGCCCCAGCATTTT. Translation: CASSRAAGGNQPQHF. V gene TRBV5-1 combines with J gene TRBJ1-5; D uncertain. CDR1 SGHRS and CDR2 YFSETQ come from the germline V gene. The CDR3 contains 15 residues. The V end lost 4 bases, the J end lost 2 bases, and 13 bases lay between the germline ends.

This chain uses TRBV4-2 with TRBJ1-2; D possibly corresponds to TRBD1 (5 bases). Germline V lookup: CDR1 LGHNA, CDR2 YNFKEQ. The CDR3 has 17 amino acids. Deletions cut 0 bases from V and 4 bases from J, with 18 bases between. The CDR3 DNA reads TGTGCCAGCAGCCAAGATATAGGACACGACTACCTCTATGGCTACACCTTC. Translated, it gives CASSQDIGHDYLYGYTF.

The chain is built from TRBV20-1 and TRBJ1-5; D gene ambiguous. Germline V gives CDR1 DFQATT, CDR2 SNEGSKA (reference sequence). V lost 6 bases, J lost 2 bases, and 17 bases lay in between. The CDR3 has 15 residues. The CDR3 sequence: CSAATDPPGNQPQHF. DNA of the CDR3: TGCAGTGCCGCGACCGATCCACCAGGCAATCAGCCCCAGCATTTT.

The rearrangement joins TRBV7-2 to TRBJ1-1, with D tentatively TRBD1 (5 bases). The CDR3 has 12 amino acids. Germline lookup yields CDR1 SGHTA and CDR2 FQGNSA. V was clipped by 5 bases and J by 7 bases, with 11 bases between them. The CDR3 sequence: CASSRETGEAFF. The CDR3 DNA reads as TGTGCCAGCAGCCGCGAAACAGGTGAAGCTTTCTTT.

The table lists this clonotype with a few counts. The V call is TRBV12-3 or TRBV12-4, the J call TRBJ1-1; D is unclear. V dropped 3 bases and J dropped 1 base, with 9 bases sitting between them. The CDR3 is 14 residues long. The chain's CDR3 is CASSFSAENTEAFF. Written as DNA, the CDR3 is TGTGCCAGCAGTTTTTCAGCAGAGAACACTGAAGCTTTCTTT.

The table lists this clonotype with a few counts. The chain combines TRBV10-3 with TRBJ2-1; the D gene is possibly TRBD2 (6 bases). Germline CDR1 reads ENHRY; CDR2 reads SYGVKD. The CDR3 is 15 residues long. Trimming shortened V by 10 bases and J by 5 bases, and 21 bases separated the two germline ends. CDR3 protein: CATKDVGRINNEQFF. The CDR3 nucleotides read TGTGCCACTAAGGACGTGGGGAGGATTAACAATGAGCAGTTCTTC.

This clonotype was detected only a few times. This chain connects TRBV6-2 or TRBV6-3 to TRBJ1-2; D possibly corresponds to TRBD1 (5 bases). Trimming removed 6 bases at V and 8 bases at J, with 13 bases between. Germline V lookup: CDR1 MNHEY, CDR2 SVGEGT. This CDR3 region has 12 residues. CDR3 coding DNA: TGTGCCAGCAGCGACAGTTCTGGGGGCTACACCTTC. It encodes CASSDSSGGYTF.

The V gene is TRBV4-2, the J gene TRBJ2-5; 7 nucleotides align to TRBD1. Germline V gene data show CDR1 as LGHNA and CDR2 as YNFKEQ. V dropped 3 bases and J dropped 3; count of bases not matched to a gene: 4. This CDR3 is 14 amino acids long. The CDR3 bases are TGTGCCAGCAGCCAGGCCGGGACAGAAGAGACCCAGTACTTC. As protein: CASSQAGTEETQYF.

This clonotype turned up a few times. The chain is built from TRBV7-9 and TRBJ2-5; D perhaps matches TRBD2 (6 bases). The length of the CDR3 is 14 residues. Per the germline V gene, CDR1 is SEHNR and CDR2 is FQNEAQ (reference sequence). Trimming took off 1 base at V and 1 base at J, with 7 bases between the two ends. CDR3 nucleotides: TGTGCCAGCAGCTTAGAGACTAGCCAAGAGACCCAGTACTTC. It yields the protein CASSLETSQETQYF.

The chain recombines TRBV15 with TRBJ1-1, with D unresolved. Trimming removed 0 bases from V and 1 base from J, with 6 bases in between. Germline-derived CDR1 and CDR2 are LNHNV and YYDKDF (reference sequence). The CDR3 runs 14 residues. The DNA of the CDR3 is TGTGCCACCAGCAGAGATAAGGGGAACACTGAAGCTTTCTTT. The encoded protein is CATSRDKGNTEAFF. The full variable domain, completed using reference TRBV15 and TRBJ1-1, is DAMVIQNPRYQVTQFGKPVTLSCSQTLNHNVMYWYQQKSSQAPKLLFHYYDKDFNNEADTPDNFQSRRPNTSFCFLDIRSPGLGDTAMYLCATSRDKGNTEAFFGQGTRLTVV.

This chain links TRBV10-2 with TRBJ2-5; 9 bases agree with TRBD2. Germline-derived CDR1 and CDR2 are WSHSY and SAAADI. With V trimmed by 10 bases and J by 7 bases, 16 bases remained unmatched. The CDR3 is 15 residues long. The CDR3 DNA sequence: TGCGCCACTTCCAGCAGCGGGGGGTCCGATTTGACCCAGTACTTC. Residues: CATSSSGGSDLTQYF.

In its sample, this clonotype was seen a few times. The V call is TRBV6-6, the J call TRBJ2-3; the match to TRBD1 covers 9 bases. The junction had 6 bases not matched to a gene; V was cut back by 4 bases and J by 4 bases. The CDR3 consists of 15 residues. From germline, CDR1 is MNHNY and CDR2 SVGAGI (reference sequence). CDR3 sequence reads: CASSSPGQGADTQYF. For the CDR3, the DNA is TGTGCCAGCAGTTCCCCGGGACAGGGTGCAGATACGCAGTATTTT.

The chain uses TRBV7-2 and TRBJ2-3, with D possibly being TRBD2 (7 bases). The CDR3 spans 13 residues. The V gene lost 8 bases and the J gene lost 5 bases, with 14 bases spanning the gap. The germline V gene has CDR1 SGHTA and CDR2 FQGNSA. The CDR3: CASGRGAQDTQYF. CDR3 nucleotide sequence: TGTGCCAGCGGCCGGGGGGCCCAAGATACGCAGTATTTT.

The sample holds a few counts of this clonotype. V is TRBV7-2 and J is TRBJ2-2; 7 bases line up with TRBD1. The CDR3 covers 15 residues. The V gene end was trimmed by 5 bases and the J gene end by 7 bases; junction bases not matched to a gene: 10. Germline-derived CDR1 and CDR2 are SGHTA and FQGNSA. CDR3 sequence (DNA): TGTGCCAGCAGCACCAAGTCAGGGGGTGTCGGGGAGCTGTTTTTT. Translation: CASSTKSGGVGELFF.

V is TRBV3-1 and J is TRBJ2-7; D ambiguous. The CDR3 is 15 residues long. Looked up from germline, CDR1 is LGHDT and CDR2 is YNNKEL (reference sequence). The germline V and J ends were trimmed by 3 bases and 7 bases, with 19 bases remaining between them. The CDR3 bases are TGTGCCAGCAGCCAGGCTCTATCCGCGATCCTTGAGCAGTACTTC. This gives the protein CASSQALSAILEQYF.

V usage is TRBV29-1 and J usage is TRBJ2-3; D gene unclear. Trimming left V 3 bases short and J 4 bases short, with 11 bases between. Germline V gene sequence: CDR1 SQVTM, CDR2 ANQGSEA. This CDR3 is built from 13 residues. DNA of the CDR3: TGCAGCGTTGATTCGTTCCTGTCAGATACGCAGTATTTT. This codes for CSVDSFLSDTQYF.

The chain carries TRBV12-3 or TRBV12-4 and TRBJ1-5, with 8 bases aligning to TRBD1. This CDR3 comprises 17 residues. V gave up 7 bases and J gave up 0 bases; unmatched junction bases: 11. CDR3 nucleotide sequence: TGTGCCAGCACTCTTTACGGGACAGGCCATAGCAATCAGCCCCAGCATTTT. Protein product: CASTLYGTGHSNQPQHF.

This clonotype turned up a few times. CDR3 DNA sequence: TGCAGCGTTGGAGGGGCCGGACGAGAGACCCAGTACTTC. This encodes CSVGGAGRETQYF. The rearrangement links TRBV29-1 to TRBJ2-5; D may be TRBD1 or TRBD2 (5 bases each). V lost 4 bases to trimming and J lost 4 bases, with 13 bases between them. In germline, CDR1 is SQVTM, CDR2 ANQGSEA. The CDR3 loop spans 13 amino acids.

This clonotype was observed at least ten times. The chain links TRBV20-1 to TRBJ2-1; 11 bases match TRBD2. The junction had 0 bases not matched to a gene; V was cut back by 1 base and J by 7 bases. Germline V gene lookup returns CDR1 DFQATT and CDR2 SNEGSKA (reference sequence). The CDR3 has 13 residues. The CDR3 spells CSARGLAGNEQFF. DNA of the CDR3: TGCAGTGCTAGAGGACTAGCGGGGAATGAGCAGTTCTTC.

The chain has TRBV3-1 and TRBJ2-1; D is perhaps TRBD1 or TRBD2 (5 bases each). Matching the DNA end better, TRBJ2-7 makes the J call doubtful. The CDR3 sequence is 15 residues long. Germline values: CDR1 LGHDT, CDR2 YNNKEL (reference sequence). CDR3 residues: CASSQTRGSYNEQYF. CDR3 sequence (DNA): TGTGCCAGCAGCCAAACACGGGGCTCCTACAATGAGCAGTACTTC.

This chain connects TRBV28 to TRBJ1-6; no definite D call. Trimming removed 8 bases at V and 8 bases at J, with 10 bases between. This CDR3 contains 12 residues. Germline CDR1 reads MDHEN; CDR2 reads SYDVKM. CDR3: CASGMPYSPLHF. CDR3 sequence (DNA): TGTGCCAGCGGTATGCCTTATTCACCCCTCCACTTT.

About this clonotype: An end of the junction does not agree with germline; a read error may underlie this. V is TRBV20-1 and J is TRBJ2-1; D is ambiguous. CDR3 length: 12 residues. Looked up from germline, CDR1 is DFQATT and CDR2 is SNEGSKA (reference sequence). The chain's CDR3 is CSARGSDNGQFF. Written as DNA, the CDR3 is TGCAGTGCTAGAGGCTCCGACAATGGGCAGTTCTTC.

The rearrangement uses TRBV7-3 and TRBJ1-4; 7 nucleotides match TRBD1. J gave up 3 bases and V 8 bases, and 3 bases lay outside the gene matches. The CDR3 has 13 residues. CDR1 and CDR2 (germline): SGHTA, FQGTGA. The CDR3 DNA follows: TGTGCCAGCGCCCAGGGGGCTAATGAAAAACTGTTTTTT. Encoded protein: CASAQGANEKLFF.

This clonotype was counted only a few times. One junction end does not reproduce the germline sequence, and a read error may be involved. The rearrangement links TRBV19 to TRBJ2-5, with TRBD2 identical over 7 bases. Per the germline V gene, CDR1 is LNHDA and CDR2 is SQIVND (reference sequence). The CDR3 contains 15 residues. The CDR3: CASRKERGIGETQYF. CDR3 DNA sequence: TGCGCCAGTAGAAAAGAGCGGGGAATTGGGGAGACCCAGTACTTC.

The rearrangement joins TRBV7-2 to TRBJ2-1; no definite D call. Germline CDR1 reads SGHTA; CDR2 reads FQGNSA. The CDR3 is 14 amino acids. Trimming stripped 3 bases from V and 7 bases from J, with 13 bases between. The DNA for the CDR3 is TGTGCCAGCAGCTTTAACTCAGTGGGGAATGAGCAGTTCTTC. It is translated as CASSFNSVGNEQFF.

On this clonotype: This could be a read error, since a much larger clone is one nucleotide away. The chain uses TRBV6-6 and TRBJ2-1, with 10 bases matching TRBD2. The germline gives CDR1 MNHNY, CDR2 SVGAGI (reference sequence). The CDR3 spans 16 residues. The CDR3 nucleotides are TGTGCCAGCAGCTACCACGGGACTAGCGAAGTGGGTGAGCGGTTCTTC. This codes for CASSYHGTSEVGERFF.

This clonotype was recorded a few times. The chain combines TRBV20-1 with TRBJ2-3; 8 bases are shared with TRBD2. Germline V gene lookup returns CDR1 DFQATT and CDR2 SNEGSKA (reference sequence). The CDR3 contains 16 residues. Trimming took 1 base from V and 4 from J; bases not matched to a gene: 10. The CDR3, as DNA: TGCAGTGCTAGAGGTCCAGCGGGGGTCAGGGCAGATACGCAGTATTTT. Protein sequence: CSARGPAGVRADTQYF.